This T cell receptor (beta chain) originates from a study of T cell clones after liver transplantation. For the study at large: Apart from a few HCV-positive recipients, transplants were for non-autoimmune, non-viral reasons. Subjects received no induction therapy and standard immunosuppression until randomization at 12-24 months post-transplant. Findings of the study overall: Small, mixed patient groups and varying post-transplant times limit these conclusions.

The CDR3 consists of 14 residues. Trimming cost V 8 bases and J 2 bases, with 14 bases left between them. Germline V lookup: CDR1 ENHRY, CDR2 SYGVKD. This table comes from immunoSEQ multiplex PCR, and its TCRdb copy is limited to in-frame clones, with some not included. The profile shows 85,000 to 130,000 clones, approximately 85% of them singletons. Thawed unstimulated PBMCs were FACS-sorted by CD3, CD4 and CD8 into two populations. Comments on this clone: Its specificity is unknown.

The starting material was CD4+ T cells from blood, obtained before liver transplant. The chain combines TRBV10-3 with TRBJ2-3; D possibly uses TRBD1 or TRBD2 (6 bases each). The TCR originated in a human donor who received a liver transplant. The CDR3 loop reads CAIGAGTNTDTQYF. As DNA, the CDR3 is TGTGCCATCGGGGCGGGGACAAACACAGATACGCAGTATTTT.